This T cell receptor (beta chain) was observed in a study of blood T cells in healthy people across ages. Study-level results: Both naive CD4+ cell counts and diversity were greater in long-lived donors than in aged donors.

Through a sample-barcoded 5' primer and a J-beta primer mix, a second PCR was run for about 7 to 12 cycles. Carrying 12 random nucleotides, a template-switch adaptor labeled each individual cDNA molecule. In TCRdb, the 5' RACE reads were re-called with MiXCR into one record per CDR3 protein. The data show around 1.5 million distinct CDR3 sequences, approximately 38% seen once. With respect to this clonotype: The antigen remains unidentified.

Every sample had a minimum of 7 million PBMCs isolated. The CDR3 totals 14 residues. Input material: blood. The V gene is TRBV21-1, the J gene TRBJ2-7; TRBD1, the table's D call, was not compared with the DNA. TRBV21-1 is assigned pseudogene status. The sequence derives from a woman between 18 and 29 years old in good health. In DNA, the CDR3 is TGTGCCAGCAGCGCAAGAAACAGGTGCTACGAGCAGTACTTC. This gives the protein CASSARNRCYEQYF.